The 22 T cell receptor beta chains below come from one sample, sequenced in a study of CD8 T cells in ankylosing spondylitis. In TCRdb, the 5' RACE reads were re-called with MiXCR into one record per CDR3 protein. The repertoire consists of a few hundred thousand distinct CDR3 sequences, with around 20% occurring once and the leading ten covering about 3.7%. Sequences were obtained from blood, either unsorted or a sorted T cell fraction (not recorded which). Source of these receptors: a female donor with ankylosing spondylitis or in good health (not recorded which).

This chain uses TRBV6-1 with TRBJ2-1; D assignment may be TRBD1 or TRBD2 (5 bases each). Germline-derived CDR1 and CDR2 are MNHNS and SASEGT. The CDR3 is made up of 14 amino acids. Trimming took 5 bases from V and 3 from J, leaving 11 bases between them. The CDR3 loop reads CASSPGTLYNEQFF. CDR3 DNA sequence: TGTGCCAGCAGTCCCGGGACCCTCTACAATGAGCAGTTCTTC.

Only a few counts were recorded for this clonotype. The chain couples TRBV5-1 to TRBJ2-1; 8 nucleotides agree with TRBD1. The CDR3 consists of 18 residues. With V trimmed by 2 bases and J by 8 bases, 18 bases remained unmatched. Germline V gene data show CDR1 as SGHRS and CDR2 as YFSETQ. CDR3 in amino acids: CASSFETGGINLEDEQFF. In nucleotides, the CDR3 is TGCGCCAGCAGCTTCGAAACAGGGGGAATTAACCTCGAGGATGAGCAGTTCTTC.

This clonotype has more than one count but fewer than ten. The chain uses TRBV7-2 and TRBJ2-3; either TRBD1 or TRBD2 may fit D (8 bases each). Germline CDR1 reads SGHTA; CDR2 reads FQGNSA. This CDR3 region has 15 residues. V lost 8 bases and J lost 5, with 20 bases in between. The DNA of the CDR3 is TGTGCCAGCCGGCAGGGGGCGGGAGGTGGAGATACGCAGTATTTT. Residues: CASRQGAGGGDTQYF.

This clonotype was picked up many times. The rearrangement uses TRBV20-1 and TRBJ1-4; D not certain. This CDR3 has 13 amino acids. Trimming shortened V by 1 base and J by 5 bases, and 8 bases separated the two germline ends. Germline V lookup: CDR1 DFQATT, CDR2 SNEGSKA (reference sequence). The CDR3 sequence is CSARGGSNEKLFF. CDR3 bases: TGCAGTGCTAGAGGCGGATCGAATGAAAAACTGTTTTTT.

This clonotype appeared a few times. The chain couples TRBV5-1 to TRBJ2-7, with TRBD1 matching over 8 bases. There are 15 residues in the CDR3. Germline-derived CDR1 and CDR2 are SGHRS and YFSETQ. J gave up 6 bases and V 3 bases, and 11 bases lay outside the gene matches. The CDR3 here is CASSYARQGLSEQYF. The CDR3 bases are TGCGCCAGCAGCTACGCCCGACAGGGGCTTAGCGAGCAGTACTTC.

The chain links TRBV12-3 or TRBV12-4 to TRBJ2-2; D unclear. The CDR3 is 15 amino acids. V gave up 7 bases and J gave up 2 bases, with 14 bases separating them. The CDR3 here is CASTLGWINTGELFF. CDR3 nucleotide sequence: TGTGCCAGCACCTTGGGGTGGATTAACACCGGGGAGCTGTTTTTT.

The rearrangement uses TRBV12-3 or TRBV12-4 and TRBJ1-1; TRBD1 aligns across 7 bases. With V trimmed by 6 bases and J by 9 bases, 10 bases remained unmatched. The CDR3 has 13 amino acids. The CDR3 bases are TGTGCCAGCAGCAAAACTCGACAGGGTCAAGCTTTCTTT. Protein sequence: CASSKTRQGQAFF.

The genes are TRBV12-3 or TRBV12-4 and TRBJ1-5, with 7 nucleotides matching TRBD1. The CDR3 has 15 amino acids. Trimming at V came to 3 bases and at J to 4 bases, leaving 6 bases not matched to a gene. CDR3 sequence reads: CASSLNRGGNQPQHF. DNA of the CDR3: TGTGCCAGCAGTTTGAACAGGGGTGGAAATCAGCCCCAGCATTTT.

This clonotype has ten or more counts. The chain recombines TRBV29-1 with TRBJ1-2; TRBD1 agrees at 9 bases. This CDR3 contains 14 residues. CDR1 is SQVTM, CDR2 ANQGSEA, per germline. Trimming removed 4 bases from V and 2 bases from J; junction bases left unmatched: 5. The CDR3 nucleotides read TGCAGCGTTGGCGGACAGGGGTACAACTATGGCTACACCTTC. It is translated as CSVGGQGYNYGYTF.

The V gene is TRBV6-2 or TRBV6-3, the J gene TRBJ1-2, with D uncertain. V lost 6 bases and J lost 6, with 14 bases in between. CDR1 and CDR2 (germline): MNHEY, SVGEGT. CDR3 length: 13 residues. CDR3 in DNA: TGTGCCAGCAGCCTGAGCCCCTCGCATGGCTACACCTTC. This codes for CASSLSPSHGYTF.

This clonotype was picked up a small number of times. The chain has TRBV20-1 and TRBJ2-7; 7 bases line up with TRBD1. The ends lost 0 bases at V and 3 bases at J; junction bases unmatched: 2. Germline CDR1 DFQATT, CDR2 SNEGSKA (reference sequence). The CDR3 is 13 residues long. The CDR3 nucleotides are TGCAGTGCTAGAGATCAGGGGGACTACGAGCAGTACTTC. It codes for CSARDQGDYEQYF.

The gene calls are TRBV10-3 and TRBJ1-3; D gene uncertain. V lost 11 bases and J lost 0, with 17 bases in between. CDR3 length: 15 amino acids. Germline CDR1 reads ENHRY; CDR2 reads SYGVKD. The CDR3 sequence: CASREGRSSGNTIYF. CDR3 nucleotides: TGTGCCTCCCGGGAGGGCCGAAGCTCTGGAAACACCATATATTTT.

This clonotype was seen more than once but under ten times. The chain uses TRBV7-2 and TRBJ2-3; 13 nucleotides match TRBD2. V lost 4 bases, J lost 5 bases, and 6 bases stayed unmatched. Germline-derived CDR1 and CDR2 are SGHTA and FQGNSA. The CDR3 is 16 residues long. CDR3 coding DNA: TGTGCCAGCAGCTGGGGACTAGCGGGATTTAGAGATACGCAGTATTTT. Its translation is CASSWGLAGFRDTQYF.

V is TRBV20-1 and J is TRBJ2-3; 10 bases are a match to TRBD2. Germline-derived CDR1 and CDR2 are DFQATT and SNEGSKA (reference sequence). The CDR3 consists of 13 residues. J was trimmed by 4 bases and V by 2 bases; bases with no gene match: 0. In nucleotides, the CDR3 is TGCAGTGCTAGACTAGCGGGAGCAGATACGCAGTATTTT. It translates to CSARLAGADTQYF.

The V call is TRBV7-2, the J call TRBJ2-7, with TRBD2 matching over 8 bases. This CDR3 region has 14 residues. J lost 4 bases, V lost 5 bases, and 7 bases had no gene match. Germline V gene sequence: CDR1 SGHTA, CDR2 FQGNSA. The CDR3 DNA reads TGTGCCAGCAGCCAAAGCGGGAGAACGTACGAGCAGTACTTC. Its translation: CASSQSGRTYEQYF.

The genes are TRBV20-1 and TRBJ2-3, with 7 bases identical to TRBD2. The CDR3 is 14 amino acids. After removal of 5 bases from V and 0 bases from J, the junction contained 5 bases not matched to a gene. The germline gives CDR1 DFQATT, CDR2 SNEGSKA (reference sequence). In nucleotides, the CDR3 is TGCAGTGCTCGCCTAGCGGACAGCACAGATACGCAGTATTTT. Its protein product is CSARLADSTDTQYF.

This clonotype was counted at least ten times. V gene TRBV7-2 combines with J gene TRBJ1-1; perhaps TRBD1 as D (6 bases). Deletions cut 0 bases from V and 4 bases from J, with 9 bases between. The CDR3 is made up of 14 amino acids. Germline V CDR1 and CDR2: SGHTA, FQGNSA. The CDR3 region is CASSLAGGLTEAFF. CDR3 DNA sequence: TGTGCCAGCAGCTTAGCCGGGGGGCTCACTGAAGCTTTCTTT.

This clonotype turned up a few times. The chain couples TRBV6-5 to TRBJ2-5; D possibly matches TRBD1 or TRBD2 (5 bases each). The CDR3 length is 14 residues. Germline assignment: CDR1 MNHEY and CDR2 SVGAGI. Trimming removed 0 bases from V and 5 bases from J, with 10 bases in between. The CDR3 DNA reads TGTGCCAGCAGTTACTCCCTGGGGACGGAGACCCAGTACTTC. The encoded protein is CASSYSLGTETQYF.

The V gene is TRBV11-2, the J gene TRBJ2-5; D is undetermined. The CDR3 totals 15 residues. In germline, CDR1 is SGHAT, CDR2 FQNNGV. Trimming shortened V by 2 bases and J by 7 bases, and 17 bases separated the two germline ends. As DNA, the CDR3 is TGTGCCAGCAGCTTATCAGGCCCAAAGTTTGGGACCCAGTACTTC. It codes for CASSLSGPKFGTQYF.

This clonotype came up a few times. The chain recombines TRBV4-3 with TRBJ2-1, with 9 bases fitting TRBD1. J lost 12 bases, V lost 0 bases, and 18 bases had no gene match. The CDR3 covers 18 residues. CDR1 and CDR2 from the germline V gene are LGHNA and YSLEER. The CDR3 sequence is CASSQERGTGYLSLGQFF. In nucleotides, the CDR3 is TGCGCCAGCAGCCAAGAAAGGGGGACAGGGTATCTTAGTTTGGGGCAGTTCTTC.

This clonotype was counted between two and nine times. The chain joins TRBV6-2 or TRBV6-3 to TRBJ2-3; no definite D call. Germline CDR1 is MNHEY and CDR2 is SVGEGT. This CDR3 has 17 amino acids. The ends were cut back, 3 bases at V and 0 bases at J, with 16 bases in the middle. The CDR3 sequence is CASSYLQVAVSTDTQYF. CDR3 sequence (DNA): TGTGCCAGCAGTTATCTCCAAGTAGCAGTTAGCACAGATACGCAGTATTTT.

This chain links TRBV3-1 with TRBJ2-7, with TRBD2 matching 11 bases. The CDR3 sequence is 15 residues long. From germline, CDR1 is LGHDT and CDR2 YNNKEL (reference sequence). V gave up 4 bases and J gave up 5 bases; unmatched junction bases: 7. Here the CDR3 reads CASSRLAGPLHEQYF. The CDR3, as DNA: TGTGCCAGCAGCCGACTAGCGGGGCCCCTACACGAGCAGTACTTC.